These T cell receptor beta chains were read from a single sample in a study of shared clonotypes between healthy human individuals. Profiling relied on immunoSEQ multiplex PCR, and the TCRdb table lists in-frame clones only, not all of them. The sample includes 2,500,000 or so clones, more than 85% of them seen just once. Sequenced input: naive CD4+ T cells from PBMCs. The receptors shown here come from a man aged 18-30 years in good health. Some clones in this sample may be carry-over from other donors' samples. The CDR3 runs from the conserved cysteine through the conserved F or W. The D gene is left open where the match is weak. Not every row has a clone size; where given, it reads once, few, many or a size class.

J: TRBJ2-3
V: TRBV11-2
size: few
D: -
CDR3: CASSLDSDTQYF
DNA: TGTGCCAGCAGCTTAGACTCAGATACGCAGTATTTT

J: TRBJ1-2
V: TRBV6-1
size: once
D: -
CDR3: CASDRGHTNEGGYTF
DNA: TGTGCCAGCGATAGGGGACATACAAATGAGGGTGGCTACACCTTC

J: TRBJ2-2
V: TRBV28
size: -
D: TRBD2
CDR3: CATKLGGTSGIRSSGELFF
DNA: TGTGCCACGAAGCTTGGGGGGACTAGCGGGATTAGGTCCTCCGGGGAGCTGTTTTTT

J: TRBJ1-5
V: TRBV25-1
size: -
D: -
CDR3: CASSESTRGENQPQHF
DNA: TGTGCCAGCAGTGAAAGCACCCGGGGGGAAAATCAGCCCCAGCATTTT

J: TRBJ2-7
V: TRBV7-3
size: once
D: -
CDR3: CASSRGGSSYEQYF
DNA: TGTGCCAGCAGCCGGGGCGGCAGCTCCTACGAGCAGTACTTC

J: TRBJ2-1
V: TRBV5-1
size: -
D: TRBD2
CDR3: CASSPGLAGGPSSYNEQFF
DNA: TGCGCCAGCAGCCCAGGACTAGCGGGAGGCCCGAGCTCCTACAATGAGCAGTTCTTC

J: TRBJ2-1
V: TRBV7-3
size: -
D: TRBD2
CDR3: CASSLFSLDSGRGNEQFF
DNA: TGTGCCAGCAGCTTATTCTCTCTGGATAGCGGGAGAGGAAATGAGCAGTTCTTC

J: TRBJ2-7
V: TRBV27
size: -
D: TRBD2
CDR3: CASSLVLAGTYEQYF
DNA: TGTGCCAGCAGTTTAGTACTAGCGGGAACCTACGAGCAGTACTTC

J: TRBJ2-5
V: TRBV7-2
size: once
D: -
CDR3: CASSRLVGVWETQYF
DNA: TGTGCCAGCAGCCGTCTCGTGGGGGTTTGGGAGACCCAGTACTTC

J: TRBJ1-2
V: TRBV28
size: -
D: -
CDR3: CASIQADGAGYTF
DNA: TGTGCCAGCATCCAGGCGGACGGGGCTGGCTACACCTTC

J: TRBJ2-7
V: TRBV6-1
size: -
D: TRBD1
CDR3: CASSGQGYEQYF
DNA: TGTGCCAGCAGTGGACAGGGTTACGAGCAGTACTTC

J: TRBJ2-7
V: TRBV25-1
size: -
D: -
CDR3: CASSASTGIYEQYF
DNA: TGTGCCAGCAGTGCGAGCACCGGTATCTACGAGCAGTACTTC

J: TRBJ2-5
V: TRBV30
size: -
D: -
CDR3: CAWTGKETQYF
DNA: TGTGCCTGGACAGGGAAGGAGACCCAGTACTTC

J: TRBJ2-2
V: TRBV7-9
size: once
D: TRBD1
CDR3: CASRIWTGRTNTGELFF
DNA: TGTGCCAGCAGGATCTGGACAGGGCGTACAAACACCGGGGAGCTGTTTTTT

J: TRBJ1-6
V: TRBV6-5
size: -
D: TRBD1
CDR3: CASSYSGTGVRSPLHF
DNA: TGTGCCAGCAGTTACTCCGGGACAGGGGTACGTTCACCCCTCCACTTT

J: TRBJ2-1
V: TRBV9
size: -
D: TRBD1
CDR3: CASSARGQVLYNEQFF
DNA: TGTGCCAGCAGCGCGAGGGGACAGGTCTTATACAATGAGCAGTTCTTC

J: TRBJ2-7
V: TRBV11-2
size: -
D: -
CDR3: CASSLWGERAYEQYF
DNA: TGTGCCAGCAGCCTATGGGGCGAGAGGGCCTACGAGCAGTACTTC

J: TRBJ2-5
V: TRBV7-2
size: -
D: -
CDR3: CASSPPGVQPPLETQYF
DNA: TGTGCCAGCAGCCCCCCCGGGGTCCAGCCCCCTCTGGAGACCCAGTACTTC

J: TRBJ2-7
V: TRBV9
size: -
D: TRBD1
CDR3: CASSRQGANYEQYF
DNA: TGTGCCAGCAGCAGACAGGGGGCAAACTACGAGCAGTACTTC

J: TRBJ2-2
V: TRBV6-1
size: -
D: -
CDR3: CASISPFETGELFF
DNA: TGTGCCAGCATCTCCCCGTTCGAGACCGGGGAGCTGTTTTTT

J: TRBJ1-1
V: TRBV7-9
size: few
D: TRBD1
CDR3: CASSAENRGGSTEAFF
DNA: TGTGCCAGCAGCGCCGAGAACAGGGGAGGGTCCACTGAAGCTTTCTTT

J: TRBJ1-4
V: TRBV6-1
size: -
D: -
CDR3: CASGALGEKLFF
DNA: TGTGCCAGCGGGGCCTTAGGTGAAAAACTGTTTTTT

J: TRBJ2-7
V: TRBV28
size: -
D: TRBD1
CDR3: CASSLIRWDRSPYEQYF
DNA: TGTGCCAGCAGTCTGATTAGGTGGGACAGGAGCCCCTACGAGCAGTACTTC

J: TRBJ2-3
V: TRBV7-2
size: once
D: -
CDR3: CASSLGGRGDTQYF
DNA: TGTGCCAGCAGCTTGGGGGGGCGAGGAGATACGCAGTATTTT

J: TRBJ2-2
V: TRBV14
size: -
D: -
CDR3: CASSQSPPPTFAGELFF
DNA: TGTGCCAGCAGCCAATCCCCGCCCCCGACATTTGCCGGGGAGCTGTTTTTT

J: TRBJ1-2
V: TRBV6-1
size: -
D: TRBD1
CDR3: CASSLQGAGGYTF
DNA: TGTGCCAGCAGCCTACAGGGGGCTGGCGGCTACACCTTC

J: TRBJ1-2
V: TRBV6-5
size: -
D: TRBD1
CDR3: CASSYSNPGGYGGYTF
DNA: TGTGCCAGCAGTTACTCGAACCCAGGGGGATATGGTGGCTACACCTTC

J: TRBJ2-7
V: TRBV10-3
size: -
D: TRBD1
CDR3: CAISASRQGYEQYF
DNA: TGTGCCATCAGTGCCTCTAGACAGGGGTACGAGCAGTACTTC

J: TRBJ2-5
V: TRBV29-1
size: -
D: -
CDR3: CSVEGQGGWETQYF
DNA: TGCAGCGTTGAAGGACAGGGAGGCTGGGAGACCCAGTACTTC

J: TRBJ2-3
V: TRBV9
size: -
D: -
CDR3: CASSVKGSDTQYF
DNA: TGTGCCAGCAGCGTAAAAGGGTCGGATACGCAGTATTTT

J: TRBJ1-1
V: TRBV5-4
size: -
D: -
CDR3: CASSPWRESEAFF
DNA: TGTGCCAGCAGCCCTTGGAGGGAATCTGAAGCTTTCTTT

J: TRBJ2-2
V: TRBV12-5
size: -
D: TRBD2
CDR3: CASGLEKLAGVTGELFF
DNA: TGTGCTAGTGGTTTGGAGAAGCTAGCGGGAGTCACCGGGGAGCTGTTTTTT

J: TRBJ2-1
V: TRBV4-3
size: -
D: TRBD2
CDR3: CASSPGLAGSLNNEQFF
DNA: TGCGCCAGCAGCCCGGGACTAGCGGGCAGCCTTAACAATGAGCAGTTCTTC

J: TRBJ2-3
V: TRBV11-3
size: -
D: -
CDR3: CASGDLGADTQYF
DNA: TGTGCCTCGGGCGACCTTGGGGCAGATACGCAGTATTTT

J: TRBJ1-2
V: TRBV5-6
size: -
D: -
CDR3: CASSLGGGYTF
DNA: TGTGCCAGCAGTCTGGGGGGCGGCTACACCTTC

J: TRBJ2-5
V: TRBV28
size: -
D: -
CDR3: CASSLPGFWGKAETQYF
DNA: TGTGCCAGCAGTTTACCCGGGTTTTGGGGTAAGGCGGAGACCCAGTACTTC